This T cell receptor beta chain was profiled in a study of beta chain features in type 1 diabetes. Overall study findings and caveats: Across all four CD4+ subsets, people with type 1 diabetes showed modestly shorter TCRB CDR3s.

Germline V gene lookup returns CDR1 SQVTM and CDR2 ANQGSEA. CDR3 length: 13 residues. V lost 5 bases to trimming and J lost 2 bases; unmatched junction nucleotides: 4. Turning to this clone: Its matching antigen is unknown.

The study reverse transcribed the entire isolated RNA, so it sequenced expressed TCRB transcripts. Data came from immunoSEQ multiplex PCR; TCRdb stores just in-frame clones and leaves some out. The table has 200,000 to 250,000 clones, roughly 13% seen once. About 110 mL of blood, on average, came from one heparinised draw per donor. CD45RO/CCR7/CD25/CD127/CD95/CD27 staining was used to isolate CD4+ naive, central memory, regulatory and stem cell-like memory cells by sorting. The sample was naive CD4+ T cells from blood. The origin of this receptor is a man younger than 45 with type 1 diabetes. The chain is built from TRBV29-1 and TRBJ2-3, with TRBD1 matching 7 bases. CDR3 amino acids: CSVSTGTTDTQYF. The CDR3 DNA follows: TGCAGCGTTTCGACAGGGACCACAGATACGCAGTATTTT.